This T cell receptor beta chain was captured by sequencing in a study of blood T cell repertoires in COVID-19. Turning to the study itself: PBMCs, B-cell-depleted T cells, or T cells provided the cDNA or gDNA that made up the material.

Under the authors' procedure: Quantification of nucleated cells was approximated via reference gene primer amplification. Sequencing used immunoSEQ multiplex PCR; TCRdb keeps in-frame clones, though not all of them. V, J and clone size derive from that table, while D and trimming were established from the DNA sequence. The data show about 86,000 clones, approximately 80% seen once. V shed 0 bases and J shed 9 bases, with 12 bases lying between them. The CDR3 is made up of 13 amino acids. The V gene's germline CDR1 is ENHRY and CDR2 SYGVKD. The chain uses TRBV10-3 and TRBJ2-7; no firm D call. Sequencing was performed on peripheral blood. The clonotype originates from an elderly woman with active or convalescent COVID-19. CDR3: CAISESPPERQYF. The CDR3 coding sequence is TGTGCCATCAGTGAGTCCCCCCCTGAGAGGCAGTACTTC.